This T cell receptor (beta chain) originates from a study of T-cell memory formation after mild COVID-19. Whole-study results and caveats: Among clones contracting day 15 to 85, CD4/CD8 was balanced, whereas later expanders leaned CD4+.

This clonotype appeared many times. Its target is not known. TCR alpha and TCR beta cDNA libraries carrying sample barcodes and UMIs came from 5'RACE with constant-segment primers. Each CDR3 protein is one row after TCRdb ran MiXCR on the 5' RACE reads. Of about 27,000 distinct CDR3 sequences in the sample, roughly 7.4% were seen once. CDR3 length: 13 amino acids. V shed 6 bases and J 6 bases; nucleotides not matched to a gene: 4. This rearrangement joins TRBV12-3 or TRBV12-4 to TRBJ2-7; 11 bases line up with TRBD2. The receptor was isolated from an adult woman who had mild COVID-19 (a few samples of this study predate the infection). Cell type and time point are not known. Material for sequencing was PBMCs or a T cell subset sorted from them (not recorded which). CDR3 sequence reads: CASSHGLAGEQYF. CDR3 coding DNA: TGTGCCAGCAGCCACGGACTAGCGGGCGAGCAGTACTTC.